Listed below are T cell receptor beta chains from one sample, sequenced in a study of T cell responses to AZD1222 COVID-19 vaccine. The table came from immunoSEQ multiplex PCR; TCRdb's copy has only in-frame clones and leaves some out. The top ten clones hold roughly 11% of a sample with 100,000 to 150,000 clones, approximately 90% of them seen once. This specimen was peripheral blood, taken on day 0 of MenACWY control vaccination. Every receptor here comes from an adult in good health. Both conserved end residues are part of each CDR3. D genes are given only for firm matches. For some rows the clone size is stated as once, few or many, or as a class when expanded; others skip it.

CASSKELNTEAFF	TGTGCCAGCAGTAAGGAGTTGAACACTGAAGCTTTCTTT	TRBJ1-1	-	TRBV2	once
CASSVGLGIPNEKLFF	TGTGCCAGCAGCGTAGGTTTGGGGATCCCTAATGAAAAACTGTTTTTT	TRBJ1-4	-	TRBV9	-
CASSPQGSSGNTIYF	TGTGCCAGCTCACCACAAGGGTCCTCCGGAAACACCATATATTTT	TRBJ1-3	-	TRBV18	-
CSAINSGANVLTF	TGCAGCGCGATAAACTCTGGGGCCAACGTCCTGACTTTC	TRBJ2-6	-	TRBV29-1	once
CASSPHRGRLYSNQPQHF	TGTGCCAGCAGTCCTCACAGGGGACGACTTTATAGCAATCAGCCCCAGCATTTT	TRBJ1-5	TRBD1	TRBV6-6	few
CASSQDGALTDTQYF	TGTGCCAGCAGCCAAGATGGAGCTCTCACAGATACGCAGTATTTT	TRBJ2-3	-	TRBV3-1/TRBV3-2	few
CASSYGGQGLSPLHF	TGTGCCAGCAGTTACGGGGGACAGGGCTTATCACCCCTCCACTTT	TRBJ1-6	TRBD1	TRBV6-5	-
CASSSGQGAEKLFF	TGTGCCAGCAGCTCGGGACAGGGTGCGGAAAAACTGTTTTTT	TRBJ1-4	TRBD1	TRBV7-9	-
CASSLASNEQFF	TGTGCCAGCAGCTTGGCAAGCAATGAGCAGTTCTTC	TRBJ2-1	-	TRBV5-4	once
CASSFTNLRGTGINYGYTF	TGTGCCAGCAGCTTTACGAATCTTAGGGGGACAGGAATTAACTATGGCTACACCTTC	TRBJ1-2	TRBD1	TRBV7-2	-
CASSYDYGETQYF	TGTGCCAGCAGTTACGACTACGGCGAGACCCAGTACTTC	TRBJ2-5	-	TRBV6-5	once
CASSYSPSQETQYF	TGTGCCAGCAGTTACTCTCCAAGTCAAGAGACCCAGTACTTC	TRBJ2-5	-	TRBV6-6	-
CASSQGPTSGSWNEQFF	TGTGCCAGCAGCCAAGGCCCGACTAGCGGGAGCTGGAATGAGCAGTTCTTC	TRBJ2-1	TRBD2	TRBV4-2	-
CASSLLAGGSTGELFF	TGTGCCAGCAGCTTACTAGCGGGAGGTAGTACCGGGGAGCTGTTTTTT	TRBJ2-2	TRBD2	TRBV7-9	-
CASSQGPGQGIHEQYF	TGTGCCAGCAGCCAAGGACCGGGACAGGGTATCCACGAGCAGTACTTC	TRBJ2-7	TRBD1	TRBV3-1/TRBV3-2	-
CASSLWTETTDTQYF	TGTGCCAGTAGTCTATGGACAGAGACCACAGATACGCAGTATTTT	TRBJ2-3	-	TRBV19	-
CASSSGTSGRSEQFF	TGTGCCAGCAGTTCGGGGACTAGCGGGAGAAGTGAGCAGTTCTTC	TRBJ2-1	TRBD2	TRBV25-1	-
CASSSPVTGQDGYTF	TGTGCCAGCAGCTCCCCGGTTACAGGGCAGGATGGCTACACCTTC	TRBJ1-2	-	TRBV7-2	-
CASSLETSGILSRNEQFF	TGCGCCAGCAGCTTGGAGACTAGCGGGATTCTTAGTCGCAATGAGCAGTTCTTC	TRBJ2-1	TRBD2	TRBV5-1	few
CASSWDYTDEQFF	TGTGCCAGCAGCTGGGACTATACGGATGAGCAGTTCTTC	TRBJ2-1	TRBD2	TRBV5-6	-
CASSPLAGTTDTQYF	TGCGCCAGCAGCCCCTTAGCGGGAACCACAGATACGCAGTATTTT	TRBJ2-3	TRBD2	TRBV5-1	-
CSPDRVGTEAFF	TGCAGCCCCGACAGGGTGGGCACTGAAGCTTTCTTT	TRBJ1-1	TRBD1	TRBV29-1	-
CASSPLGSGSAEAFF	TGTGCCAGCAGTCCGTTGGGTTCTGGGAGCGCTGAAGCTTTCTTT	TRBJ1-1	-	TRBV25-1	-
CASSLEGAPLHF	TGTGCCAGCAGCTTGGAAGGGGCACCCCTCCACTTT	TRBJ1-6	-	TRBV5-6	-
CASSLAREGNEQFF	TGTGCCAGCAGCTTAGCACGGGAAGGCAATGAGCAGTTCTTC	TRBJ2-1	-	TRBV11-2	once
CASSYDYEQYF	TGTGCCAGCAGCTACGACTACGAGCAGTACTTC	TRBJ2-7	-	TRBV7-9	-
CASSLALATNTGELFF	TGCGCCAGCAGCTTGGCACTAGCGACGAACACCGGGGAGCTGTTTTTT	TRBJ2-2	TRBD2	TRBV5-1	-
CASSFGQGIRTEAFF	TGTGCCAGCAGCTTTGGACAGGGAATTCGCACTGAAGCTTTCTTT	TRBJ1-1	TRBD1	TRBV7-9	-
CASSQVFGYGSTEAFF	TGCGCCAGCAGCCAAGTTTTCGGGTACGGGTCCACTGAAGCTTTCTTT	TRBJ1-1	-	TRBV4-1	once
CASSQGGALDTEAFF	TGCGCCAGCAGCCAAGGAGGGGCGTTGGACACTGAAGCTTTCTTT	TRBJ1-1	-	TRBV4-1	-
CASSGGQGGAALTF	TGTGCCAGCAGTGGCGGCCAAGGGGGCGCTGCCCTGACTTTC	TRBJ2-6	TRBD1	TRBV6-2/TRBV6-3	-
CASSQLWASGVSYTQYF	TGTGCCAGCAGCCAGTTGTGGGCTAGCGGTGTTTCATATACGCAGTATTTT	TRBJ2-3	TRBD2	TRBV3-1/TRBV3-2	-
CASRKQGSTDTQYF	TGTGCCAGCAGAAAACAGGGGAGCACAGATACGCAGTATTTT	TRBJ2-3	TRBD1	TRBV6-5	-
CASSLGTGSRDTQYF	TGTGCCAGCAGCCTTGGGACAGGGAGTCGAGATACGCAGTATTTT	TRBJ2-3	TRBD1	TRBV5-5	-
CASSYGGGDGNQPQHF	TGTGCCAGCAGTTACGGAGGGGGCGACGGCAATCAGCCCCAGCATTTT	TRBJ1-5	TRBD1	TRBV6-6	-
CASTRRTGDILTNEKLFF	TGTGCCAGCACTCGGCGGACAGGGGACATCTTAACTAATGAAAAACTGTTTTTT	TRBJ1-4	TRBD1	TRBV27	-
CASSYRGTVNPYEQYF	TGTGCCAGCAGTTACAGGGGGACGGTAAATCCCTACGAGCAGTACTTC	TRBJ2-7	-	TRBV6-5	-
CASSQNGGTQETQYF	TGTGCCAGCTCACAGAATGGAGGGACCCAAGAGACCCAGTACTTC	TRBJ2-5	-	TRBV18	-
CASSLAPGATGELFF	TGTGCCAGCAGCTTAGCACCGGGGGCTACCGGGGAGCTGTTTTTT	TRBJ2-2	-	TRBV7-9	-
CASSQGQMGYGYTF	TGTGCCAGCAGCCAAGGACAGATGGGCTATGGCTACACCTTC	TRBJ1-2	-	TRBV3-1/TRBV3-2	-
CASTPTSTNEKLFF	TGCGCCAGCACCCCGACTTCAACTAATGAAAAACTGTTTTTT	TRBJ1-4	-	TRBV5-1	-
CAIMGGSSYNEQFF	TGTGCCATCATGGGGGGGAGCTCCTACAATGAGCAGTTCTTC	TRBJ2-1	TRBD2	TRBV10-3	-
CASSLASGTDTQYF	TGCGCCAGCAGCTTGGCTAGCGGGACAGATACGCAGTATTTT	TRBJ2-3	TRBD2	TRBV5-1	-
CASSSPHIAGGPYNEQFF	TGCGCCAGCAGCTCACCACACATAGCGGGAGGGCCGTATAATGAGCAGTTCTTC	TRBJ2-1	TRBD2	TRBV5-1	-
CASRQGASYSGNTIYF	TGTGCCAGCAGACAGGGGGCTTCCTACTCTGGAAACACCATATATTTT	TRBJ1-3	TRBD1	TRBV2	once
CASSPRADLTPSPDEQYF	TGTGCCAGCAGCCCCAGGGCAGATCTGACCCCCTCGCCTGACGAGCAGTACTTC	TRBJ2-7	-	TRBV28	-
CAITAGNGGANTEAFF	TGTGCCATCACTGCCGGGAATGGCGGGGCGAACACTGAAGCTTTCTTT	TRBJ1-1	-	TRBV10-3	once
CASSAAGPYLYEQYF	TGTGCCAGCAGTGCTGCAGGGCCCTACCTATACGAGCAGTACTTC	TRBJ2-7	-	TRBV11-3	-
CASSDIAGELFF	TGTGCCAGCTCTGACATCGCCGGGGAGCTGTTTTTT	TRBJ2-2	-	TRBV2	-
CSVADNEQFF	TGCAGCGTTGCAGACAATGAGCAGTTCTTC	TRBJ2-1	-	TRBV29-1	-
CASSSTSANTGELFF	TGTGCCAGCAGCTCAACTAGCGCGAACACCGGGGAGCTGTTTTTT	TRBJ2-2	TRBD2	TRBV7-9	-